This T cell receptor beta chain originates from a study of neoadjuvant anti-PD-1 for oral cavity cancer. Overall study findings and caveats: Only three patients per response group were TCR-analyzed; validation needed. Higher pretreatment Treg/Th17 ratios tracked higher pretreatment blood clonality. Non-responders to neoadjuvant nivolumab had significantly more clonal PBMC T cells than responders.

Sample time point: after neoadjuvant nivolumab, at surgical resection. PBMCs were not maintained or expanded in culture before analysis. The V and J ends lost 6 bases and 6 bases respectively, with 6 bases between them. CDR3 length: 11 residues. Germline CDR1 MNHNS, CDR2 SASEGT. Sequenced by immunoSEQ multiplex PCR; TCRdb stores in-frame clones only, minus some. The data contain about 68,000 clones, 85% of them seen just once; the ten biggest clones take up approximately 3%. Comment on this clone: Its antigen is not identified.

The V and J genes are TRBV6-1 and TRBJ1-5; TRBD1 is a possible D gene (5 bases). The receptor's source is a person aged 40-85 years with oral cavity squamous cell carcinoma. Specimen: PBMCs, collected after nivolumab (anti-PD-1) treatment. The CDR3 sequence: CASSGAQPQHF. In nucleotides, the CDR3 is TGTGCCAGCAGCGGGGCTCAGCCCCAGCATTTT.